A selection of T cell receptor beta chains follows, all from one sample in a study of blood T cell repertoires in COVID-19. Libraries were prepared by immunoSEQ multiplex PCR; TCRdb keeps only in-frame clonotypes and omits some of them. The data show around 310,000 clones, approximately 89% seen once. The sequenced material came from PBMCs or T cells enriched from blood (not recorded which). These TCRs come from a woman aged 30 to 39 who had recovered from COVID-19. Both conserved end residues are part of each CDR3. D genes are given only for firm matches. Some rows mark clone size as missing; the rest say once, few, many or name a class of expanded clone.

j_call | v_call | d_call | clone_size | cdr3_nt | cdr3_aa
TRBJ1-5 | TRBV28 | . | . | TGTGCCAGCAGTTTACTTAATAGCAATCAGCCCCAGCATTTT | CASSLLNSNQPQHF
TRBJ2-2 | TRBV7-9 | TRBD1 | . | TGTGCCAGCAGCACCGGACAGGGGGCCTTAAACACCGGGGAGCTGTTTTTT | CASSTGQGALNTGELFF
TRBJ2-1 | TRBV7-9 | TRBD2 | . | TGTGCCAGCAGCTTAGTAACTAGCGGGCGTGAGCAGTTCTTC | CASSLVTSGREQFF
TRBJ1-1 | TRBV3-1/TRBV3-2 | . | . | TGTGCCAGCAGCCAAAGGTGGGCAGAAGAAGCTTTCTTT | CASSQRWAEEAFF
TRBJ2-3 | TRBV28 | . | . | TGTGCCAGCAGTTTCAGCGGCCTCACAGATACGCAGTATTTT | CASSFSGLTDTQYF
TRBJ2-2 | TRBV24-1 | . | . | TGTGCCACCAGTGATTTACCCTCCCCGGGACACTTGAACACCGGGGAGCTGTTTTTT | CATSDLPSPGHLNTGELFF
TRBJ2-3 | TRBV7-9 | TRBD2 | . | TGTGCCAGCTGGATAGCGGGAGGCACAGATACGCAGTATTTT | CASWIAGGTDTQYF
TRBJ2-7 | TRBV2 | . | . | TGTGCCAGCAGAATCGGACAGAGATACGAGCAGTACTTC | CASRIGQRYEQYF
TRBJ1-5 | TRBV15 | TRBD1 | . | TGTGCCACCAGTGGCAACGGACAGGGGGCAGGAGGAAGCAATCAGCCCCAGCATTTT | CATSGNGQGAGGSNQPQHF
TRBJ1-1 | TRBV4-1 | . | . | TGCGCCAGCAGCCGAACAGGGCCCAACACTGAAGCTTTCTTT | CASSRTGPNTEAFF
TRBJ2-7 | TRBV27 | TRBD1 | . | TGTGCCAGCAGCCCACTGGGGGACAGGGGGCCTCGAGGCGAGCAGTACTTC | CASSPLGDRGPRGEQYF
TRBJ2-7 | TRBV28 | . | . | TGTGCCAGCAGCCTCCCCCGGCGGACTGGCTACGAGCAGTACTTC | CASSLPRRTGYEQYF
TRBJ2-7 | TRBV6-5 | . | . | TGTGCCAGCCGTAAATTGGCGGACTCTTCCTACGAGCAGTACTTC | CASRKLADSSYEQYF
TRBJ2-7 | TRBV29-1 | TRBD1 | . | TGCAGCGTCCGCCACGGGACAGGGGACTACGAGCAGTACTTC | CSVRHGTGDYEQYF
TRBJ1-4 | TRBV7-9 | TRBD1 | . | TGTGCCAGCAGCTTAGGGGGACAGGATAATGAAAAACTGTTTTTT | CASSLGGQDNEKLFF
TRBJ1-4 | TRBV28 | TRBD1 | . | TGTGCCAGCAGTCGGGGACAGGGGGGTGAAAAACTGTTTTTT | CASSRGQGGEKLFF
TRBJ1-2 | TRBV9 | . | . | TGTGCCAGCCGGCGGGGGGACACAAAAGGCTATGGCTACACCTTC | CASRRGDTKGYGYTF
TRBJ2-2 | TRBV24-1 | . | . | TGTGCCACCAGTGAGTTTGCGGGTGAGAACACCGGGGAGCTGTTTTTT | CATSEFAGENTGELFF
TRBJ1-2 | TRBV7-9 | TRBD1 | few | TGTGCCAGCAGCCATCCCCCCACAGGGGATCATGGCTACACCTTC | CASSHPPTGDHGYTF
TRBJ2-5 | TRBV6-6 | . | . | TGTGCCAGCAGTTACTCTAGCACGTCGTGGGAGACCCAGTACTTC | CASSYSSTSWETQYF
TRBJ2-1 | TRBV5-1 | TRBD2 | . | TGCGCCAGCAGTCCGACTAGCTTTGATAGTGAGCAGTTCTTC | CASSPTSFDSEQFF
TRBJ1-1 | TRBV19 | . | . | TGTGCCAGTAGTATCCAGGTCGGTGCTGAAGCTTTCTTT | CASSIQVGAEAFF
TRBJ1-1 | TRBV18 | TRBD1 | . | TGTGCCAGCTCCCCACAAGAGGGACAGGGGTTGAACACTGAAGCTTTCTTT | CASSPQEGQGLNTEAFF
TRBJ2-7 | TRBV7-2 | TRBD2 | . | TGTGCCAGCAGCCCTAGCGGGAGTCTTATCCCCCGCTACTACGAGCAGTACTTC | CASSPSGSLIPRYYEQYF
TRBJ2-1 | TRBV4-1 | TRBD1 | . | TGCGCCAGCAGGCCAGGGTCAGGGGGCGCGAGAGATGAGCAGTTCTTC | CASRPGSGGARDEQFF
TRBJ2-1 | TRBV29-1 | . | . | TGCACCTCATCACAGGGAAACAATGAGCAGTTCTTC | CTSSQGNNEQFF
TRBJ1-1 | TRBV18 | . | . | TGTGCCAGCTCACCAGGGGGCCCCACTGAAGCTTTCTTT | CASSPGGPTEAFF
TRBJ2-5 | TRBV7-9 | TRBD1 | . | TGTGCCAGCAGCTTGGGCAGGGGGTACGAGACCCAGTACTTC | CASSLGRGYETQYF
TRBJ2-2 | TRBV6-5 | TRBD2 | . | TGTGCCAGCAGTTACTCTGGGGGGGAGGGGACCGGGGAGCTGTTTTTT | CASSYSGGEGTGELFF
TRBJ2-1 | TRBV6-5 | . | . | TGTGCCAGCAGTTACTCAGGGGGAGTTGAGCAGTTCTTC | CASSYSGGVEQFF
TRBJ2-1 | TRBV7-6 | TRBD2 | . | TGTGCCAGCAGCCAAACGACTAGCGGGAGGTCCAATGAGCAGTTCTTC | CASSQTTSGRSNEQFF
TRBJ2-7 | TRBV6-1 | . | . | TGTGCCAGCAGTGAGGGTCTAGAGATTTACGAGCAGTACTTC | CASSEGLEIYEQYF
TRBJ1-6 | TRBV6-5 | TRBD1 | few | TGTGCCAGCAGAGTGACAGGGGAAGCCTCACCCCTCCACTTT | CASRVTGEASPLHF
TRBJ2-5 | TRBV7-2 | TRBD1 | . | TGTGCCAGCAGCTTAAAGGACAGGGGGCAAGAGACCCAGTACTTC | CASSLKDRGQETQYF
TRBJ1-6 | TRBV10-3 | . | . | TGTGCCATCCGATCCAAGGCAGGGTTGACCTATAATTCACCCCTCCACTTT | CAIRSKAGLTYNSPLHF
TRBJ1-2 | TRBV15 | TRBD1 | . | TGTGCCACCAGCATCGGAGGACAGGGGACGGAAGGCTACACCTTC | CATSIGGQGTEGYTF
TRBJ1-1 | TRBV27 | . | . | TGTGCCAGCAGTTTTCCAGGGCCGAACACTGAAGCTTTCTTT | CASSFPGPNTEAFF
TRBJ1-5 | TRBV6-5 | . | . | TGTGCCAGCAGTCCCAGGGTCTATAGCAATCAGCCCCAGCATTTT | CASSPRVYSNQPQHF
TRBJ1-2 | TRBV19 | TRBD1 | . | TGTGCCAGTAGCCAAGACAGGGATCGACACTATGGCTACACCTTC | CASSQDRDRHYGYTF
TRBJ2-7 | TRBV19 | TRBD1 | . | TGTGCCAGTAGTATAGGGGGACAGGGTATCGCCTACGAGCAGTACTTC | CASSIGGQGIAYEQYF
TRBJ1-3 | TRBV11-2 | . | . | TGTGCCAGCTCAATCTGGGAGGGAAACACCATATATTTT | CASSIWEGNTIYF
TRBJ1-1 | TRBV7-5 | . | . | TGTGCCAGAAGCTCTGGACAGGGGAACACTGAAGCTTTCTTT | CARSSGQGNTEAFF
TRBJ1-3 | TRBV5-1 | . | . | TGCGCCAGCAGCTTGGCCGGGTACGGAAACACCATATATTTT | CASSLAGYGNTIYF
TRBJ1-5 | TRBV30 | . | . | TGTGCCTGTAGCGGAGGGGATCAGCCCCAGCATTTT | CACSGGDQPQHF
TRBJ2-7 | TRBV28 | TRBD1 | . | TGTGCCAGCAGTATGACGGGACAGCCCTACGAGCAGTACTTC | CASSMTGQPYEQYF
TRBJ2-2 | TRBV12-3/TRBV12-4 | . | . | TGTGCCAGCAGTCGGTCGGGCACCGGGGAGCTGTTTTTT | CASSRSGTGELFF
TRBJ2-1 | TRBV5-4 | TRBD2 | . | TGTGCCAGCAGCTTGGGTTCCAGCGGGACTAACAATGAGCAGTTCTTC | CASSLGSSGTNNEQFF
TRBJ1-5 | TRBV7-2 | TRBD1 | . | TGTGCCAGCAGCCCGCAGGGGGCGTTGACGGGTCAGCCCCAGCATTTT | CASSPQGALTGQPQHF
TRBJ1-5 | TRBV6-5 | . | . | TGTGCCAGCAGCACAGGGCAGGGGAGCAATCAGCCCCAGCATTTT | CASSTGQGSNQPQHF
TRBJ2-7 | TRBV6-5 | TRBD2 | . | TGTGCCAGCATCCCCGGCCCGGGAGGGTTGGACGAGCAGTACTTC | CASIPGPGGLDEQYF
TRBJ2-7 | TRBV19 | TRBD1 | . | TGTGCCAGTAGTATCGGGTTCAGGGGGCTTTTGTCTTCGGGCTACGAGCAGTACTTC | CASSIGFRGLLSSGYEQYF
TRBJ1-1 | TRBV5-5 | . | . | TGTGCCAGCAGCGTAGACCTGGGGCCCGTAGGCACTGAAGCTTTCTTT | CASSVDLGPVGTEAFF
TRBJ1-5 | TRBV20-1 | TRBD1 | . | TGCAGTGCTAGTCCCGGGGGCAGGGGGCCCCAGCCCCAGCATTTT | CSASPGGRGPQPQHF
TRBJ2-1 | TRBV4-1 | TRBD2 | few | TGCGCCAGTGTAGCTAGCGGGAGCTCCTACAATGAGCAGTTCTTC | CASVASGSSYNEQFF
TRBJ1-1 | TRBV6-5 | TRBD1 | . | TGTGCCAGCAGCCTAACAGGGGTGAGCACTGAAGCTTTCTTT | CASSLTGVSTEAFF